This T cell receptor beta chain was documented in a study of blood T cell repertoires in COVID-19. The length of the CDR3 is 14 residues. Germline V gives CDR1 SGDLS, CDR2 YYNGEE. J was trimmed by 4 bases and V by 3 bases; bases with no gene match: 6. Sequencing used immunoSEQ multiplex PCR; TCRdb keeps in-frame clones, though not all of them. The top ten clones hold about 3% of a sample with about 250,000 clones, roughly 88% of them seen once. The chain employs TRBV9 and TRBJ1-1; 7 nucleotides match TRBD1. The sequence derives from a woman aged 25 to 39 with active or convalescent COVID-19. The material sequenced was peripheral blood. DNA for the CDR3: TGTGCCAGCAGCGCCCGGACAGGCCCCACTGAAGCTTTCTTT. Its translation is CASSARTGPTEAFF.